These T cell receptor beta chains were read from a single sample in a study of blood T cells in healthy people across ages. Each CDR3 protein gets one entry after TCRdb re-called the 5' RACE reads with MiXCR. Among 760,000 or so distinct CDR3 sequences, just under 25% were seen once, and the ten largest hold 9% to 9.5%. These same records also appear under a second study, on T cells of mothers and their children.

Sequenced material: blood. All receptors come from a boy aged 5 to 17 in good health. Each CDR3 is given with its conserved first and last residue. D genes are given only for firm matches. Clone size is stated in some rows and not others, as once, few, many or a class when expanded.

J gene,clone size,V gene,D gene,CDR3 DNA,CDR3 protein
TRBJ2-3,few,TRBV7-9,TRBD2,TGTGCCAGCAGACCGGGACTAGCGCCGGATACGCAGTATTTT,CASRPGLAPDTQYF
TRBJ2-7,NA,TRBV10-3,NA,TGTGCCACCAACATGGACGGGTACGAGCAGTACTTC,CATNMDGYEQYF
TRBJ2-7,few,TRBV7-2,TRBD2,TGTGCCAGCAGCCGGGGGGTAGCGGGGGGGCTCTTCCACGAGCAGTACTTC,CASSRGVAGGLFHEQYF
TRBJ2-1,NA,TRBV29-1,NA,TGCAGCGTTGAGAGGGGGAGTGAGCAGTTCTTC,CSVERGSEQFF
TRBJ2-1,NA,TRBV12-3/TRBV12-4,NA,TGTGCCACCCAGTGGGGGAGCTCCTACAATGAGCAGTTCTTC,CATQWGSSYNEQFF
TRBJ2-5,once,TRBV19,NA,TGTGCCAGTAGAACCAGGGCTTTACCTCTAGAGACCCAGTACTTC,CASRTRALPLETQYF
TRBJ2-1,few,TRBV29-1,TRBD2,TGCAGCGTTGAAGGGGGTCTAGCGGACAATGAGCAGTTCTTC,CSVEGGLADNEQFF
TRBJ1-6,NA,TRBV6-5,NA,TGTGCCAGCAGTTTCCAGTCGGGGTATGAAAATTCACCCCTCCACTTT,CASSFQSGYENSPLHF
TRBJ1-4,few,TRBV25-1,NA,TGTGCCAGCAGTGAAAAGAGGGCGGTTGATGAAAAACTGTTTTTT,CASSEKRAVDEKLFF
TRBJ2-5,NA,TRBV29-1,NA,TGCAGCGTCAACAGGGATGAAGAGACCCAGTACTTC,CSVNRDEETQYF
TRBJ2-1,few,TRBV27,TRBD2,TGTGCCAGCAGTTTACAGGTAGCGGGCAATGAGCAGTTCTTC,CASSLQVAGNEQFF
TRBJ1-1,few,TRBV29-1,NA,TGCAGCGTTGAGATTCCTACGGGCGGACCAGACGAAGCTTTCTTT,CSVEIPTGGPDEAFF
TRBJ2-4,NA,TRBV9,TRBD2,TGTGCCAGCAGCGTGACCACGGGAGGAGGGGCCAAAAACATTCAGTACTTC,CASSVTTGGGAKNIQYF
TRBJ2-1,NA,TRBV6-2/TRBV6-3,TRBD2,TGTGCCCGCGACCTAGCGGGGTACAATGAGCAGTTCTTC,CARDLAGYNEQFF
TRBJ2-7,few,TRBV27,TRBD1,TGTGCCAGCAGTTTAATGGGACAGACGAGCTCCTACGAGCAGTACTTC,CASSLMGQTSSYEQYF
TRBJ2-3,NA,TRBV3-1,TRBD2,TGTGCCAGCAGCCAAACCTGGACTAGCGGGAGATCAGATACGCAGTATTTT,CASSQTWTSGRSDTQYF
TRBJ1-4,few,TRBV7-2,NA,TGTGCCAGCAGCTCACCCGACAGTGCGAATGAAAAACTGTTTTTT,CASSSPDSANEKLFF
TRBJ2-1,few,TRBV5-1,TRBD2,TGCGCCAGCAGCTTCCAAGCGGGAGGGCACAATGAGCAGTTCTTC,CASSFQAGGHNEQFF
TRBJ2-7,NA,TRBV24-1,TRBD1,TGTGCCACCAGCGGGACAGGGTTCCACGAGCAGTACTTC,CATSGTGFHEQYF
TRBJ2-7,NA,TRBV6-2/TRBV6-3,TRBD1,TGTGCCAGCAGTTCACACGGGACAGGGACCTACGAGCAGTACTTC,CASSSHGTGTYEQYF
TRBJ2-5,few,TRBV7-2,NA,TGTGCCAGCAGCTTAGAGCCGGGAACGGGGTACTTC,CASSLEPGTGYF
TRBJ2-3,few,TRBV5-6,NA,TGTGCCAGCAGCCCTCCTGGGACGCGCCGAACTGGCACAGATACGCAGTATTTT,CASSPPGTRRTGTDTQYF
TRBJ1-6,NA,TRBV12-3/TRBV12-4,NA,TGTGCCAGCAGCCCCAACCGCTCCTATAATTCACCCCTCCACTTT,CASSPNRSYNSPLHF
TRBJ2-5,few,TRBV7-2,NA,TGTGCCAGCAGCTACCGACAGCGTTCGGAGACCCAGTACTTC,CASSYRQRSETQYF
TRBJ1-2,NA,TRBV6-5,TRBD1,TGTGCCAGCACCCGACAGGGTGTCGGCTATGGCTACACCTTC,CASTRQGVGYGYTF
TRBJ2-1,many,TRBV4-3,TRBD1,TGCGCCAGCAGCCAAGACGGGACAGGGTACAATGAGCAGTTCTTC,CASSQDGTGYNEQFF
TRBJ2-2,NA,TRBV12-3/TRBV12-4,NA,TGTGCCAGCAGTTTTCAGGGTTCGAACACCGGGGAGCTGTTTTTT,CASSFQGSNTGELFF
TRBJ1-1,NA,TRBV5-1,NA,TGCGCCAGCAGGCACAGTCAGAGCACTGAAGCTTTCTTT,CASRHSQSTEAFF
TRBJ1-1,NA,TRBV4-3,NA,TGCGCCAGCAGCCAAGATTGGGGGCGAGACACTGAAGCTTTCTTT,CASSQDWGRDTEAFF
TRBJ1-1,few,TRBV29-1,NA,TGCAGCGTCGAAGGAGGGGGGCGCACTGAAGCTTTCTTT,CSVEGGGRTEAFF
TRBJ2-5,few,TRBV13,NA,TGTGCCAGCAGCCCGGGAGACGGAGAGACCCAGTACTTC,CASSPGDGETQYF
TRBJ1-2,NA,TRBV4-1,NA,TGCGCCAGCAGCCAAGGATTCGCTGGCTACACCTTC,CASSQGFAGYTF
TRBJ1-3,NA,TRBV2,NA,TGTGCCAGCTTTACCAAGAGCTCTGGAAACACCATATATTTT,CASFTKSSGNTIYF
TRBJ1-2,NA,TRBV18,NA,TGTGCCAGCTCACCACCGGAGAGGGTCTATGGCTACACCTTC,CASSPPERVYGYTF
TRBJ2-1,NA,TRBV7-8,NA,TGTGCCAGCAGCTTTGAGCCTCCCTTCCACAATGAGCAGTTCTTC,CASSFEPPFHNEQFF
TRBJ1-2,NA,TRBV5-1,NA,TGCGCCAGCAGCTTTTACGACGTAAACTATGGCTACACCTTC,CASSFYDVNYGYTF
TRBJ2-7,few,TRBV28,TRBD2,TGTGCCAGCAGTTTGGGGGGGGACTACCCCTACGAGCAGTACTTC,CASSLGGDYPYEQYF
TRBJ1-1,NA,TRBV4-1,TRBD1,TGCGCCAGCAGCCAAGAGCGAAACAGACCGGGACAGGAAGCTTTCTTT,CASSQERNRPGQEAFF
TRBJ2-5,few,TRBV13,TRBD1,TGTGCCAGCAGCCGTGGACAGGGGCAAAACCAAGAGACCCAGTACTTC,CASSRGQGQNQETQYF
TRBJ2-7,few,TRBV20-1,TRBD2,TGCAGTGGACTCCGAGGGAGGGTGCAGTACTTC,CSGLRGRVQYF
TRBJ1-2,NA,TRBV18,TRBD1,TGTGCCAGCTCACCAACCTCCTTACCGACAGGGGTTTATGGCTACACCTTC,CASSPTSLPTGVYGYTF
TRBJ2-2,few,TRBV29-1,TRBD2,TGCAGCGTTAAGCGGGGGGGTAAAACCGGGGAGCTGTTTTTT,CSVKRGGKTGELFF
TRBJ2-5,once,TRBV12-3/TRBV12-4,NA,TGTGCCAGCAGTTTAGCGGAAGGGGAGGTGTCCGAGACCCAGTACTTC,CASSLAEGEVSETQYF
TRBJ2-3,NA,TRBV12-3/TRBV12-4,NA,TGTGCCAGCAGTCACCGAGTGACACCAGATGCGCAGTATTTT,CASSHRVTPDAQYF